This T cell receptor beta chain was captured in a study of identical twins. The CDR3 sequence is 16 residues long. Germline CDR1 and CDR2: SGHRS and YFSETQ. V shed 3 bases and J 1 base; nucleotides not matched to a gene: 9. TCRdb independently ran MiXCR on the 5' RACE reads; one entry per CDR3 protein. The sample has about 550,000 distinct CDR3 sequences, 20% to 25% seen once. This sample also appeared in a second study, on yellow fever vaccine responses in identical twins.

The TCR originated in a woman between 18 and 29 years old in good health. What was sequenced was CD4+ T cells sorted from blood. The chain joins TRBV5-1 to TRBJ2-5, with 7 positions matching TRBD2. CDR3 residues: CASSWGGTSLQETQYF. The CDR3 DNA reads as TGCGCCAGCAGCTGGGGGGGAACAAGCCTCCAAGAGACCCAGTACTTC.